The entry below gives a single TCR beta chain sequence along with its context. Trimming cost V 0 bases and J 2 bases; bases outside gene matches: 3. CDR1 is SGDLS and CDR2 is YYNGEE in the germline V gene. The CDR3 sequence is 16 residues long. Researchers took RNA transcripts and amplified the TCR beta CDR3 regions from them. The primer set for the first-round RT-PCR of the TCR CDR3 was HTBI. TCRdb redid the calling of the multiplex PCR reads with MiXCR, one entry per CDR3 protein. The data show 360,000 or so distinct CDR3 sequences, with about 18% seen just once and about 4% held by the top ten. This sample was included in a study of T cells in Graves' hyperthyroidism and ophthalmopathy. Each diagnosis drew on symptoms, thyroxine, TRAb, thyroid ultrasound and orbital computed tomography findings.

The chain employs TRBV9 and TRBJ2-2; 8 bases align to TRBD2. Sequencing used blood. This sequence originates from a woman under 30 with Graves' hyperthyroidism. CDR3 in amino acids: CASSVELAVNTGELFF. CDR3 coding DNA: TGTGCCAGCAGCGTAGAACTAGCGGTAAACACCGGGGAGCTGTTTTTT.